This TCR beta chain was sequenced for a study of vaccination and CD4 T cells after COVID-19. Indicated treatment: approximately 9-day PBMC culture with coronavirus spike peptide pools or control peptides (ViraFEST assay). The ViraFEST method relied on peptide pools to expand antigen-specific T cells, followed by TCR sequencing. Sequenced with the Oncomine TCR Beta short-read assay was DNA taken from cultured CD4+ T cells. Someone extracted genomic DNA from cultured CD4+ T cells. TCRdb re-called the PCR reads with MiXCR, one entry per CDR3 protein. The data hold some 11,000 distinct CDR3 sequences, with around 41% observed a single time. Of note for this clonotype: Antigen unknown.

CDR1 is MNHEY, CDR2 SVGAGI, per germline. Trimming left V 2 bases short and J 5 bases short, with 12 bases between. The CDR3 length is 15 residues. The specimen comprised CD4+ T cells from blood, cultured in vitro, sampled after SARS-CoV-2 vaccination. This TCR was recovered from a human donor who had recovered from COVID-19. The rearrangement uses TRBV6-5 and TRBJ1-4; weak D call: TRBD1 (5 bases). CDR3 in amino acids: CASSYSGTLNEKLFF. In nucleotides, the CDR3 is TGTGCCAGCAGTTACAGCGGGACCCTGAATGAAAAACTGTTTTTT.